This T cell receptor (beta chain) was found in a study of T cells after yellow fever vaccination. This clonotype is categorized as medium-sized. Template-switching 5'RACE yielded the TCR cDNA; a universal primer site and UMIs were added in the process. Each CDR3 protein gets one entry after TCRdb re-called the 5' RACE reads with MiXCR. The sample yields about 25,000 distinct CDR3 sequences, under 5.5% seen once. The V gene lost 3 bases and the J gene lost 3 bases, with 20 bases spanning the gap. The V gene's germline CDR1 is MDHEN and CDR2 SYDVKM. The CDR3 has 18 residues. This chain links TRBV28 with TRBJ2-2; tentatively, D is TRBD1 (6 bases). The TCR was taken from a young man who received the YFV17D yellow fever vaccine. Sequences were derived from PBMCs, either bulk or a sorted T-cell subset (CD4+, CD8+, memory, or dextramer-sorted; not recorded which), sampled 15 days after the yellow fever booster vaccination. CDR3 loop: CASSFQPRGRGYTGELFF. CDR3 DNA: TGTGCCAGCAGTTTCCAACCCAGGGGTCGTGGGTACACCGGGGAGCTGTTTTTT.